This T cell receptor beta chain was sequenced for a study of T-cell memory formation after mild COVID-19. Points from the study as a whole: Contracting CD8+ clones were enriched in EMRA, CD4+ mainly in CM and EM. Memory from before infection featured some responding clones, which suggests cross-reactive memory joined.

TCRdb processed the 5' RACE reads anew with MiXCR; each CDR3 protein has one entry. The table records about half a million distinct CDR3 sequences, 15% to 20% of them present only once. In the case of this clonotype: Its cognate antigen is unknown.

CDR3 length equals 15 residues. V dropped 3 bases and J dropped 0 bases, with 12 bases sitting between them. Sequencing was carried out using PBMCs or a T cell subset sorted from them (not recorded which). V is TRBV12-3 or TRBV12-4 and J is TRBJ2-7; no reliable D call. The receptor was derived from an adult woman who had mild COVID-19 (a few samples of this study predate the infection). Cell type and time point are not known. CDR3 protein: CASSFGRSSSYEQYF. The CDR3 coding sequence is TGTGCCAGCAGTTTCGGCAGGTCGAGCTCCTACGAGCAGTACTTC.